The sequence of this T cell receptor beta chain was determined in a study of blood T cells in healthy people across ages. Overall study findings and caveats: Researchers deemed the diversity estimates from one million T cells underestimates.

A remark on this clonotype: Antigen: not known.

The CDR3 loop spans 14 amino acids. The V and J ends lost 6 bases and 2 bases respectively, with 14 bases between them. Germline V lookup: CDR1 MNHEY, CDR2 SVGEGT. It was with a sample-barcoded 5' primer and a J-beta primer mix that a second PCR of roughly 7 to 12 cycles was run. The yield of each sample was at least 2.5 million CDR3-containing paired-end reads. TCRdb reprocessed the 5' RACE reads via MiXCR and lists one record per CDR3 protein. The sample carries about a million distinct CDR3 sequences, about 53% recorded once. The chain combines TRBV6-2 or TRBV6-3 with TRBJ2-7; possibly TRBD2 for D (6 bases). The sequence derives from a woman aged 55-69 years in good health. What was sequenced was blood. The CDR3 sequence: CASRSPGRTYEQYF. The DNA for the CDR3 is TGTGCCAGCAGAAGTCCAGGGAGGACCTACGAGCAGTACTTC.